This entry lists 16 T cell receptor beta chains sequenced from one sample in a study of T-cell reconstitution after alpha-beta-depleted transplantation in children. TCRbeta library construction was performed incorporating unique molecular identifiers. TCRdb re-derived calls from the PCR reads in MiXCR, one entry per CDR3 protein. The sample has some 70,000 distinct CDR3 sequences; over 4.5% are singletons. The material sequenced was PBMCs, mostly from graft donor cells, taken 180 days after TCRalphabeta/CD19-depleted stem cell transplant. These receptors all stem from a boy younger than two who had a stem cell transplant for acute myeloid leukemia, so the T cells may come from the graft donor.

This clonotype was picked up many times. The genes are TRBV18 and TRBJ1-6; D call uncertain. The CDR3 consists of 16 residues. Germline CDR1 reads KGHSH; CDR2 reads LQKENI. Trimming cost V 1 base and J 4 bases, with 11 bases left between them. CDR3 residues: CASSPRAVGYNSPLHF. The DNA for the CDR3 is TGTGCCAGCTCACCACGCGCAGTGGGGTATAATTCACCCCTCCACTTT.

This clonotype was observed many times. V and J are TRBV28 and TRBJ1-5; the D gene is possibly TRBD1 (5 bases). This CDR3 spans 15 amino acids. Per the germline V gene, CDR1 is MDHEN and CDR2 is SYDVKM. Trimming shortened V by 5 bases and J by 0 bases, and 11 bases separated the two germline ends. Here the CDR3 reads CASSAWTLSNQPQHF. CDR3 sequence (DNA): TGTGCCAGCAGTGCCTGGACACTTAGCAATCAGCCCCAGCATTTT.

This clonotype was observed at least ten times. V is TRBV11-1 and J is TRBJ2-2; a possible D gene is TRBD1 (6 bases). V was shortened by 3 bases and J by 1 base, with 6 bases between the two germline ends. In germline, CDR1 is SGHAT, CDR2 FQDESV (reference sequence). The CDR3 totals 14 residues. CDR3 loop: CASSFRGNTGELFF. CDR3 coding DNA: TGTGCCAGCAGCTTCAGGGGGAACACCGGGGAGCTGTTTTTT.

Many counts were recorded for this clonotype. This rearrangement joins TRBV7-7 to TRBJ2-5, with D possibly TRBD2 on 5 matching bases. V lost 0 bases and J lost 5, with 10 bases in between. The germline V gene encodes CDR1 SSHAT and CDR2 FNYEAQ (reference sequence). This CDR3 contains 14 residues. Here the CDR3 DNA reads TGTGCCAGCAGCTTAGCGTACGGGGTGGAGACCCAGTACTTC. It codes for CASSLAYGVETQYF.

This clonotype was found many times. The rearrangement joins TRBV3-1 to TRBJ2-1; perhaps TRBD1 as D (6 bases). Germline V lookup: CDR1 LGHDT, CDR2 YNNKEL (reference sequence). The CDR3 has 14 amino acids. With 5 bases removed from V and 2 bases from J, the gap between germline ends came to 10 bases. DNA of the CDR3: TGTGCCAGCAGCTTTGGACAGCCCTACAATGAGCAGTTCTTC. Its protein product is CASSFGQPYNEQFF.

The chain couples TRBV28 to TRBJ2-5; D ambiguous. Germline lookup yields CDR1 MDHEN and CDR2 SYDVKM. V dropped 0 bases and J dropped 9 bases, with 5 bases sitting between them. The CDR3 length is 11 residues. DNA for the CDR3: TGTGCCAGCAGTTTATGGACGGCCCAGTACTTC. This translates into CASSLWTAQYF. The complete variable domain, with remaining parts taken from reference TRBV28 and TRBJ2-5, reads DVKVTQSSRYLVKRTGEKVFLECVQDMDHENMFWYRQDPGLGLRLIYFSYDVKMKEKGDIPEGYSVSREKKERFSLILESASTNQTSMYLCASSLWTAQYFGPGTRLLVL.

At least ten counts were recorded for this clonotype. The rearrangement uses TRBV12-3 or TRBV12-4 and TRBJ2-7; D perhaps matches TRBD2 (6 bases). Trimming took 4 bases from V and 4 from J, leaving 11 bases between them. The CDR3 totals 13 residues. CDR3 sequence: CASSWGLAYEQYF. CDR3 DNA: TGTGCCAGCAGTTGGGGACTTGCTTACGAGCAGTACTTC.

This clonotype was seen repeatedly, ten times or more. V gene TRBV7-2 combines with J gene TRBJ2-7, with D maybe TRBD1 (6 bases). This CDR3 is built from 14 residues. Germline assignment: CDR1 SGHTA and CDR2 FQGNSA. The germline V and J ends were trimmed by 5 bases and 0 bases, with 11 bases remaining between them. CDR3 in DNA: TGTGCCAGCAGCGCCTGGACAGTCTCCTACGAGCAGTACTTC. Translating it yields CASSAWTVSYEQYF.

This clonotype has a count of ten or more. The chain links TRBV18 to TRBJ2-1; perhaps D is TRBD1 or TRBD2 (5 bases each). The germline gives CDR1 KGHSH, CDR2 LQKENI. The ends were cut back, 2 bases at V and 8 bases at J, with 7 bases in the middle. The CDR3 runs 12 residues. This CDR3 is CASSPRGDEQFF. CDR3 DNA sequence: TGTGCCAGCTCACCAAGAGGGGATGAGCAGTTCTTC.

At least ten counts were recorded for this clonotype. The V and J genes are TRBV11-2 and TRBJ2-5; 9 nucleotides align to TRBD1. This CDR3 has 15 amino acids. Germline CDR1 SGHAT, CDR2 FQNNGV. V lost 3 bases, J lost 1 base, and 3 bases stayed unmatched. The CDR3 coding sequence is TGTGCCAGCAGCTTCAACAGGGGGCCCCAAGAGACCCAGTACTTC. Encoded protein: CASSFNRGPQETQYF.

This clonotype came up many times. The J gene is TRBJ2-1, the V gene TRBV20-1, with TRBD2 matching over 8 bases. CDR3 length: 13 residues. CDR1 DFQATT and CDR2 SNEGSKA come from the germline V gene (reference sequence). J gave up 10 bases and V 5 bases, and 10 bases lay outside the gene matches. The CDR3 DNA sequence: TGCAGTGCTTCATGGACTAGCCAAGACGAGCAGTTCTTC. Residues: CSASWTSQDEQFF.

This clonotype was counted at least ten times. The V call is TRBV7-2, the J call TRBJ1-6; 10 nucleotides match TRBD1. This CDR3 is 16 amino acids long. Germline assignment: CDR1 SGHTA and CDR2 FQGNSA. The trim removed 1 base at V and 8 bases at J, leaving 5 bases unmatched. The CDR3 region is CASSLVPGTGDSPLHF. The CDR3 DNA reads TGTGCCAGCAGCTTAGTCCCGGGGACAGGGGATTCACCCCTCCACTTT.

There are many counts of this clonotype. This sequence joins TRBV9 and TRBJ2-1; 9 nucleotides align to TRBD2. With 0 bases clipped from V and 4 bases from J, the junction kept 5 bases outside the gene matches. Germline assignment: CDR1 SGDLS and CDR2 YYNGEE. The CDR3 extends over 16 amino acids. The CDR3 DNA is TGTGCCAGCAGCGTAGATGTAGCGGGGGCGTACAATGAGCAGTTCTTC. Residues: CASSVDVAGAYNEQFF.

This clonotype was seen many times. The chain couples TRBV20-1 to TRBJ2-1; D gene ambiguous. The CDR3 covers 11 residues. Per the germline V gene, CDR1 is DFQATT and CDR2 is SNEGSKA (reference sequence). V was pared by 3 bases and J by 10 bases, with 10 bases between. CDR3 in amino acids: CSARLLGEQFF. The CDR3 DNA follows: TGCAGTGCTAGGCTTCTGGGGGAGCAGTTCTTC.

Many counts were recorded for this clonotype. This chain uses TRBV7-9 with TRBJ2-5; tentatively, D is TRBD2 (5 bases). Germline-derived CDR1 and CDR2 are SEHNR and FQNEAQ (reference sequence). The CDR3 sequence is 14 residues long. The V gene lost 5 bases and the J gene lost 1 base, with 11 bases spanning the gap. As DNA, the CDR3 is TGTGCCAGCAGCCCCCCTAGCTTCCAAGAGACCCAGTACTTC. Residues: CASSPPSFQETQYF.

This clonotype was detected ten times or more. The chain employs TRBV18 and TRBJ1-1; D remains ambiguous. The length of the CDR3 is 12 residues. The V end was cut by 3 bases, the J end by 3 bases, with 5 bases between. Germline values: CDR1 KGHSH, CDR2 LQKENI. The CDR3 sequence: CASSPSDTEAFF. CDR3 DNA: TGTGCCAGCTCACCTAGTGACACTGAAGCTTTCTTT.